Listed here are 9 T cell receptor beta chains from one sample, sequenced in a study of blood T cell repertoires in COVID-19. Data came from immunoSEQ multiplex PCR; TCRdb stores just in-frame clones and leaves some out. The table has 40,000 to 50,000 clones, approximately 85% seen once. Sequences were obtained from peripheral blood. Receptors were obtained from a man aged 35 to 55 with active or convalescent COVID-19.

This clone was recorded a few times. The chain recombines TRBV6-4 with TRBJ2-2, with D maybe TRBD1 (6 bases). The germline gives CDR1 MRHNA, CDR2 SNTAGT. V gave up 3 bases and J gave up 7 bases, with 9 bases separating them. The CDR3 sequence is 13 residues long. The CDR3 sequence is CASSEQGHGELFF. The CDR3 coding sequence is TGTGCCAGCAGTGAGCAGGGGCACGGGGAGCTGTTTTTT.

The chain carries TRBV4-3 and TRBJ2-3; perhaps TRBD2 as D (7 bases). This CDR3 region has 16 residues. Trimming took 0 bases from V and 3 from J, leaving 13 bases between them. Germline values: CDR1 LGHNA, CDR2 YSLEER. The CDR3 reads CASSQDWGGATDTQYF. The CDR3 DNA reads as TGCGCCAGCAGCCAAGATTGGGGGGGGGCGACAGATACGCAGTATTTT.

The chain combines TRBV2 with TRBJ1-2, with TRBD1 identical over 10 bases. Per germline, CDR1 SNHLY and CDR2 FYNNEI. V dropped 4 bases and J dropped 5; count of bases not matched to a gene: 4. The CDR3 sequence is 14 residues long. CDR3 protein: CASSAWTGGYGYTF. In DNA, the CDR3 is TGTGCCAGCAGTGCGTGGACAGGGGGATATGGCTACACCTTC.

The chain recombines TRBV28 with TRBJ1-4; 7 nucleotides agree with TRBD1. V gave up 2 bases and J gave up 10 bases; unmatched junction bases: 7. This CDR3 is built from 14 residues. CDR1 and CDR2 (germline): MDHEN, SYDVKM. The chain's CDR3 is CASSLQGGLRKLFF. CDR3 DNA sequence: TGTGCCAGCAGTTTACAGGGGGGATTAAGAAAACTGTTTTTT.

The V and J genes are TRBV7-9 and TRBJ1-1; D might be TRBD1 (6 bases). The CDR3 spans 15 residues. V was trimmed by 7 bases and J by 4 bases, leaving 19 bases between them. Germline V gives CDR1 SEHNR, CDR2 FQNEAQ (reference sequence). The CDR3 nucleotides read TGTGCCAGCACGCCCGACGGGGCGGGGGCCACTGAAGCTTTCTTT. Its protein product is CASTPDGAGATEAFF.

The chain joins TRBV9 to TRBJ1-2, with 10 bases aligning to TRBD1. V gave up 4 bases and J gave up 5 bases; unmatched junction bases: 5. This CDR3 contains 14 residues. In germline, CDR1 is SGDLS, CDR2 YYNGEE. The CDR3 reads CASSPGTGVYGYTF. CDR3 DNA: TGTGCCAGCAGCCCCGGGACAGGGGTATATGGCTACACCTTC.

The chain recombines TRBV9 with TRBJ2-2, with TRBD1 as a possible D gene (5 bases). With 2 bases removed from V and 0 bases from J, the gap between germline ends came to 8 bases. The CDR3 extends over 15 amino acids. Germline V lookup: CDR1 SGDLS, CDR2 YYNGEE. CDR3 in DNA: TGTGCCAGCAGCGTCAGGGCCTCGAACACCGGGGAGCTGTTTTTT. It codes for CASSVRASNTGELFF.

Written as DNA, the CDR3 is TGTGCCAGCAGTATGACGGACAGGGAAGCTGGCTACACCTTC. Translation: CASSMTDREAGYTF. V gene TRBV6-5 combines with J gene TRBJ1-2; 8 bases are a match to TRBD1. V gave up 5 bases and J gave up 7 bases; unmatched junction bases: 9. The CDR3 covers 14 residues. Germline V gene lookup returns CDR1 MNHEY and CDR2 SVGAGI.

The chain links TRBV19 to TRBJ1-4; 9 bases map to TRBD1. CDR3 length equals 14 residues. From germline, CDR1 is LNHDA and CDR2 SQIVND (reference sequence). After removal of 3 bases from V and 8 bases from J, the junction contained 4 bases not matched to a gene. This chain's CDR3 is CASSMGQGGEKLFF. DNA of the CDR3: TGTGCCAGTAGTATGGGACAGGGAGGGGAAAAACTGTTTTTT. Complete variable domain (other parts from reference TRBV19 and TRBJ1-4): DGGITQSPKYLFRKEGQNVTLSCEQNLNHDAMYWYRQDPGQGLRLIYYSQIVNDFQKGDIAEGYSVSREKKESFPLTVTSAQKNPTAFYLCASSMGQGGEKLFFGSGTQLSVL.